This TCR beta chain was retrieved from a study of Tregs in tolerant kidney transplant recipients. Study-wide points: Biological reproducibility was not directly addressed in this study. The small number of patients limits these findings pending further validation.

Comments on this clone: Its antigen remains unidentified.

Germline CDR1 and CDR2: LNHDA and SQIVND (reference sequence). The V end was cut by 5 bases, the J end by 1 base, with 10 bases between. CDR3 size: 14 residues. The table came from immunoSEQ multiplex PCR; TCRdb's copy has only in-frame clones and leaves some out. Among under 300,000 clones, roughly 80% were seen once, and the ten largest hold 0.64%. This chain uses TRBV19 with TRBJ2-3; weak D call: TRBD2 (6 bases). The sequence was obtained from a human donor in good health. The material sequenced was CD4+ T cells from blood. This chain's CDR3 is CASSGGTGTDTQYF. The CDR3 region has the DNA TGTGCCAGTAGTGGCGGGACGGGCACAGATACGCAGTATTTT. The variable domain in full, with the rest retrieved from reference TRBV19 and TRBJ2-3, is DGGITQSPKYLFRKEGQNVTLSCEQNLNHDAMYWYRQDPGQGLRLIYYSQIVNDFQKGDIAEGYSVSREKKESFPLTVTSAQKNPTAFYLCASSGGTGTDTQYFGPGTRLTVL.